The rows below give T cell receptor beta chains drawn from one sample of a study of STAT5B mutations in CD4+ large granular lymphocyte leukemia. Produced via immunoSEQ multiplex PCR; TCRdb's table is partial and in-frame only. The table shows 30,000 to 40,000 clones, with 69% occurring only once. The material sequenced was CD4+ T cells from blood buffy coats. The receptors here all came from a human donor in good health. Both conserved end residues are part of each CDR3. A D gene is named only where the DNA matches it firmly. Clone size is not always given. Where it is, it says once, few, many or a class for expanded clones.

clone_size: NA
j_call: TRBJ2-3
v_call: TRBV27
d_call: NA
cdr3_nt: TGTGCCAGCCGATTAGACGGTTGGGAGTCAGATACGCAGTATTTT
cdr3_aa: CASRLDGWESDTQYF

clone_size: NA
j_call: TRBJ2-5
v_call: TRBV7-9
d_call: TRBD1
cdr3_nt: TGTGCCAGCAGCTGGGGACAGGGGATAGAGACCCAGTACTTC
cdr3_aa: CASSWGQGIETQYF

clone_size: NA
j_call: TRBJ2-7
v_call: TRBV7-7
d_call: NA
cdr3_nt: TGTGCCAGCAGCTTGGGCAGGGGGGGTTCAGAGCAGTACTTC
cdr3_aa: CASSLGRGGSEQYF

clone_size: NA
j_call: TRBJ2-3
v_call: TRBV6-5
d_call: NA
cdr3_nt: TGTGCCAGCAGTTACTCACGGGCCCTTAGCACAGATACGCAGTATTTT
cdr3_aa: CASSYSRALSTDTQYF

clone_size: NA
j_call: TRBJ1-3
v_call: TRBV11-2
d_call: NA
cdr3_nt: TGTGCCAGCAGGGTAGTTGGAACCTCTGGAAACACCATATATTTT
cdr3_aa: CASRVVGTSGNTIYF

clone_size: few
j_call: TRBJ1-5
v_call: TRBV4-2
d_call: NA
cdr3_nt: TGTGCCAGCAGCCAAGATGCGAGGCAGCCCCAGCATTTT
cdr3_aa: CASSQDARQPQHF

clone_size: NA
j_call: TRBJ2-5
v_call: TRBV20-1
d_call: NA
cdr3_nt: TGCAGTGCTAGTCATGAAGAGACCCAGTACTTC
cdr3_aa: CSASHEETQYF

clone_size: NA
j_call: TRBJ1-6
v_call: TRBV2
d_call: NA
cdr3_nt: TGTGCCAGCAGGGCGACGGGAAACTATAATTCACCCCTCCACTTT
cdr3_aa: CASRATGNYNSPLHF

clone_size: NA
j_call: TRBJ1-2
v_call: TRBV19
d_call: TRBD1
cdr3_nt: TGTGCCAGTAGTCCGGACAGGGTAGCTAACTATGGCTACACCTTC
cdr3_aa: CASSPDRVANYGYTF

clone_size: NA
j_call: TRBJ1-1
v_call: TRBV6-4
d_call: NA
cdr3_nt: TGTGCCAGCAGTGACTCGTTGGGGAGAGCTTTCTTT
cdr3_aa: CASSDSLGRAFF

clone_size: NA
j_call: TRBJ2-2
v_call: TRBV2
d_call: NA
cdr3_nt: TGTGCCAGCAGTGCTCCCCGGGGGAACACCGGGGAGCTGTTTTTT
cdr3_aa: CASSAPRGNTGELFF

clone_size: few
j_call: TRBJ1-1
v_call: TRBV27
d_call: TRBD1
cdr3_nt: TGTGCCAGCAGTTTATTGGGACAGTGGGACACTGAAGCTTTCTTT
cdr3_aa: CASSLLGQWDTEAFF

clone_size: NA
j_call: TRBJ1-4
v_call: TRBV6-1
d_call: NA
cdr3_nt: TGTGCCAGCAGTGGGGTGGCTAATGGTGAAAAACTGTTTTTT
cdr3_aa: CASSGVANGEKLFF

clone_size: NA
j_call: TRBJ1-6
v_call: TRBV9
d_call: NA
cdr3_nt: TGTGCCAGCAGCGTAGGGGGGGCGCTTAATTCACCCCTCCACTTT
cdr3_aa: CASSVGGALNSPLHF

clone_size: NA
j_call: TRBJ2-1
v_call: TRBV7-2
d_call: TRBD1
cdr3_nt: TGTGCCAGCAGCCCCAGGGGGCATTACTACAATGAGCAGTTCTTC
cdr3_aa: CASSPRGHYYNEQFF

clone_size: NA
j_call: TRBJ2-7
v_call: TRBV10-3
d_call: NA
cdr3_nt: TGTGCCATCAGGGCTCCGGCCTCCTACGAGCAGTACTTC
cdr3_aa: CAIRAPASYEQYF

clone_size: NA
j_call: TRBJ2-3
v_call: TRBV29-1
d_call: TRBD1
cdr3_nt: TGCAGCGTCTTGGACAGGGGGCTTAAAGATACGCAGTATTTT
cdr3_aa: CSVLDRGLKDTQYF

clone_size: NA
j_call: TRBJ2-7
v_call: TRBV7-9
d_call: NA
cdr3_nt: TGTGCCAGCAGCTCAGGGCCACAGGCTGCTAGTAGCGAGCAGTACTTC
cdr3_aa: CASSSGPQAASSEQYF

clone_size: once
j_call: TRBJ2-6
v_call: TRBV2
d_call: NA
cdr3_nt: TGTGCCAGCAGCGAGGGGACCCTTGGGGCCAACGTCCTGACTTTC
cdr3_aa: CASSEGTLGANVLTF

clone_size: NA
j_call: TRBJ1-4
v_call: TRBV2
d_call: NA
cdr3_nt: TGTGCCAGCAGTGACTACAGGGCTAATGAAAAACTGTTTTTT
cdr3_aa: CASSDYRANEKLFF

clone_size: NA
j_call: TRBJ1-4
v_call: TRBV7-2
d_call: TRBD1
cdr3_nt: TGTGCCAGCAGCTCCAGGGGGGGGCTAGCGCTGTTTTTT
cdr3_aa: CASSSRGGLALFF

clone_size: NA
j_call: TRBJ2-7
v_call: TRBV2
d_call: TRBD2
cdr3_nt: TGTGCCAGCAGGAAGGCGGGGGGGGCCTCCGAGCAGTACTTC
cdr3_aa: CASRKAGGASEQYF

clone_size: once
j_call: TRBJ2-7
v_call: TRBV7-9
d_call: NA
cdr3_nt: TGTGCCAGCAGCTTAGGAGGGGGACCCTACGAGCAGTACTTC
cdr3_aa: CASSLGGGPYEQYF

clone_size: NA
j_call: TRBJ2-7
v_call: TRBV19
d_call: NA
cdr3_nt: TGTGCCAGTAGTATCAATCCCGACTACGAGCAGTACTTC
cdr3_aa: CASSINPDYEQYF

clone_size: NA
j_call: TRBJ1-2
v_call: TRBV14
d_call: TRBD1
cdr3_nt: TGTGCCAGCAGCCCCCGGACAGGGGACGGCTACACCTTC
cdr3_aa: CASSPRTGDGYTF

clone_size: NA
j_call: TRBJ2-5
v_call: TRBV5-1
d_call: TRBD1
cdr3_nt: TGCGCCAGCAGCTTAGGACAGGGAAGTACCCAGTACTTC
cdr3_aa: CASSLGQGSTQYF

clone_size: NA
j_call: TRBJ1-2
v_call: TRBV7-2
d_call: NA
cdr3_nt: TGTGCCAGCAGCCGTGGGCCCGCAAGAGGCTACACCTTC
cdr3_aa: CASSRGPARGYTF

clone_size: NA
j_call: TRBJ1-2
v_call: TRBV20-1
d_call: NA
cdr3_nt: TGCAGTGCAAGCGGACTGGGTGGCTACACCTTC
cdr3_aa: CSASGLGGYTF

clone_size: NA
j_call: TRBJ1-2
v_call: TRBV7-9
d_call: NA
cdr3_nt: TGTGCCAGCAGTCGGGTGGTTGGCTACACCTTC
cdr3_aa: CASSRVVGYTF

clone_size: NA
j_call: TRBJ1-3
v_call: TRBV5-1
d_call: TRBD1
cdr3_nt: TGCGCCAGCAGCTTTCAGGGGACAGGGGCCGGAAACACCATATATTTT
cdr3_aa: CASSFQGTGAGNTIYF